The 4 T cell receptor beta chains below come from one sample, sequenced in a study of immune heterogeneity within non-small cell lung tumors. A multiplex PCR containing 32 V primers and 13 J primers was used to amplify TCR beta CDR3. TCRdb re-derived calls from the multiplex PCR reads in MiXCR, one entry per CDR3 protein. The table includes under 13,000 distinct CDR3 sequences, approximately 31% detected once. Bulk tumor genomic DNA, roughly 600 ng per sample, was used as template. During surgery, each primary tumor gave multiple biopsies spaced as far apart as possible. Curative surgery was performed on patients who had untreated, newly diagnosed non-small cell lung cancer. Sequencing was carried out using lung tumor tissue. The source is a woman aged 45-59 years with non-small cell lung cancer.

The chain uses TRBV12-3 or TRBV12-4 and TRBJ1-2; D call uncertain. V was clipped by 5 bases and J by 4 bases, with 17 bases between them. There are 15 residues in the CDR3. CDR3 nucleotides: TGTGCCAGCAGTCCCGACCGGGATCGGGGCTATGGCTACACCTTC. Amino acids: CASSPDRDRGYGYTF.

The sample holds a few counts of this clonotype. This chain joins TRBV19 and TRBJ1-1, with D uncertain. This CDR3 has 13 amino acids. Per germline, CDR1 LNHDA and CDR2 SQIVND (reference sequence). Trimming cost V 7 bases and J 2 bases, with 11 bases left between them. The CDR3 region has the DNA TGTGCCAGTAACTTGGGATACAACACTGAAGCTTTCTTT. Translating it yields CASNLGYNTEAFF. The full variable domain, with the rest looked up from reference TRBV19 and TRBJ1-1, is DGGITQSPKYLFRKEGQNVTLSCEQNLNHDAMYWYRQDPGQGLRLIYYSQIVNDFQKGDIAEGYSVSREKKESFPLTVTSAQKNPTAFYLCASNLGYNTEAFFGQGTRLTVV.

This clonotype was seen a handful of times. A clone one base away is much larger, so this may be a read error. The genes are TRBV7-2 and TRBJ1-6, with TRBD1 matching over 8 bases. CDR1 and CDR2 from the germline V gene are SGHTA and FQGNSA. The CDR3 covers 16 residues. J lost 10 bases, V lost 5 bases, and 13 bases had no gene match. The CDR3 loop is CASSPTRQGSNSPLHF. CDR3 bases: TGTGCCAGCAGCCCCACCCGACAGGGGTCAAACTCACCCCTCCACTTT. Combining the CDR3 with reference TRBV7-2 and TRBJ1-6 gives the whole variable domain GAGVSQSPSNKVTEKGKDVELRCDPISGHTALYWYRQSLGQGLEFLIYFQGNSAPDKSGLPSDRFSAERTGGSVSTLTIQRTQQEDSAVYLCASSPTRQGSNSPLHFGNGTRLTVT.

J is TRBJ2-2 and V is TRBV4-3; the D gene is possibly TRBD2 (5 bases). There are 15 residues in the CDR3. The V end was cut by 4 bases, the J end by 6 bases, with 15 bases between. CDR1 and CDR2 from the germline V gene are LGHNA and YSLEER. The CDR3: CASSRSESGSGELFF. DNA of the CDR3: TGCGCCAGCAGCCGCTCAGAGTCGGGGTCCGGGGAGCTGTTTTTT.